Here is one T cell receptor (beta chain) with its context. The antigen remains unidentified. The data stem from a study of vaccination and CD4 T cells after COVID-19. For the study at large: Overlapping SARS-CoV-2, HCoV-NL63, HCoV-OC43 and HCoV-229E spike peptides stimulated the cells.

Treatment in this sample: roughly 10-day PBMC culture with coronavirus spike peptide pools or control peptides (ViraFEST assay). Cultured CD4+ T cell DNA underwent sequencing with the Oncomine TCR Beta short-read assay. Once CD4+ T cells had been cultured, genomic DNA was extracted from them. A single record per CDR3 protein comes from TCRdb applying MiXCR to the PCR reads. The profile shows roughly 17,000 distinct CDR3 sequences, 30% to 45% of them singletons. The study's findings and limits: Recorded median SARS-CoV-2-reactive clonotype numbers increased from approximately 21 to 40 without reaching significance.

The CDR3 sequence is 15 residues long. Germline V lookup: CDR1 MGHRA, CDR2 YSYEKL. Trimming pared 0 bases from V and 4 bases from J, leaving 10 bases between. Sequenced input: CD4+ T cells from blood, cultured in vitro. The chain couples TRBV4-1 to TRBJ2-4, with unresolved D. This clonotype was sampled from a human donor who had recovered from COVID-19. CDR3 protein: CASSQDWAQKNIQYF. Here the CDR3 DNA reads TGCGCCAGCAGCCAAGATTGGGCACAGAAAAACATTCAGTACTTC.